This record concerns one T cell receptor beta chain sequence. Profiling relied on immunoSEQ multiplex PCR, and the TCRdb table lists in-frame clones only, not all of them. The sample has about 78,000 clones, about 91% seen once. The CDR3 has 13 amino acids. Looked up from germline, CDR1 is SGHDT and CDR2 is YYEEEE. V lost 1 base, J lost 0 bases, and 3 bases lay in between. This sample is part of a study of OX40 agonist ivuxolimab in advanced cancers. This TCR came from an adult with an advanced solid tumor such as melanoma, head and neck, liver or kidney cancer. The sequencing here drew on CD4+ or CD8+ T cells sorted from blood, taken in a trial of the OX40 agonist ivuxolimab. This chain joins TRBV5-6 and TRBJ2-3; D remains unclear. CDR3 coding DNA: TGTGCCAGCAGCTTGACAAGCACAGATACGCAGTATTTT. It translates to CASSLTSTDTQYF.